This TCR beta chain was sequenced during a study of OX40 agonist ivuxolimab in advanced cancers. Study overall: The dose-escalation cohort was about 86% male, with a mean age of about 58 years, ranging about 20 to 79. Findings and caveats of the study: Partial responders at 0.1-3.0 mg/kg had among the lowest clonal expansion.

The ends lost 4 bases at V and 2 bases at J; junction bases unmatched: 6. This CDR3 comprises 15 residues. Germline V gives CDR1 SGHAT, CDR2 FQNNGV. Sequenced by immunoSEQ multiplex PCR; TCRdb stores in-frame clones only, minus some. The data hold approximately 70,000 clones, with 86% observed a single time. On this clone itself: Its cognate antigen is unknown.

A history of autoimmune disease or systemic immunosuppression excluded patients. The sequence was collected from an adult with an advanced solid tumor such as melanoma, head and neck, liver or kidney cancer. Sequences were derived from CD4+ or CD8+ T cells sorted from blood, sampled in a trial of the OX40 agonist ivuxolimab. The chain combines TRBV11-2 with TRBJ2-7, with TRBD2 matching over 9 bases. In DNA, the CDR3 is TGTGCCAGCAGCTCCGTGACTAGCGGCGCCTACGAGCAGTACTTC. This gives the protein CASSSVTSGAYEQYF.